The 10 T cell receptor beta chains listed next were all sequenced from one sample in a study of shared T cell receptors in the human thymus. Some clones are missing from TCRdb's copy, which holds only in-frame ones; the method was immunoSEQ multiplex PCR. This sample carries hundreds of thousands of clones, roughly 90% of them seen once, and the ten largest clones take about 0.01%. The data were also submitted as part of a second study, on human thymus T cells.

Source material: thymocytes. The receptors originated from a boy in the first two years of life with a congenital heart defect.

The chain links TRBV28 to TRBJ2-7; possibly TRBD2 for D (6 bases). V was cut by 2 bases and J by 5 bases, with 13 bases left in between. The length of the CDR3 is 14 residues. The germline gives CDR1 MDHEN, CDR2 SYDVKM. CDR3: CASSLGGLLHEQYF. In DNA, the CDR3 is TGTGCCAGCAGTTTAGGAGGGTTGTTACACGAGCAGTACTTC.

The V gene is TRBV28, the J gene TRBJ2-1, with 7 bases fitting TRBD1. The trim removed 2 bases at V and 8 bases at J, leaving 6 bases unmatched. The CDR3 runs 14 residues. CDR1 is MDHEN and CDR2 is SYDVKM in the germline V gene. CDR3 in amino acids: CASSLRTGSHEQFF. CDR3 in DNA: TGTGCCAGCAGTTTACGGACAGGTTCCCATGAGCAGTTCTTC.

The chain couples TRBV7-9 to TRBJ2-3; D gene unclear. The length of the CDR3 is 15 residues. Trimming cost V 4 bases and J 0 bases, with 11 bases left between them. Germline values: CDR1 SEHNR, CDR2 FQNEAQ (reference sequence). The DNA for the CDR3 is TGTGCCAGCAGCTCAACAGATTCTAGCACAGATACGCAGTATTTT. It is translated as CASSSTDSSTDTQYF.

This chain joins TRBV28 and TRBJ2-7; 9 positions match TRBD1. Germline V CDR1 and CDR2: MDHEN, SYDVKM. The length of the CDR3 is 16 residues. The V segment lost 2 bases and the J segment 5 bases; nucleotides outside the gene matches: 10. The CDR3 bases are TGTGCCAGCAGTTTAAAGTGGGACAGGGAGAGGAACGAGCAGTACTTC. Its translation: CASSLKWDRERNEQYF.

This clone appeared a single time. The chain employs TRBV10-3 and TRBJ1-5; 7 nucleotides match TRBD1. The V gene end was trimmed by 6 bases and the J gene end by 4 bases; junction bases not matched to a gene: 12. The CDR3 extends over 16 amino acids. In germline, CDR1 is ENHRY, CDR2 SYGVKD. This CDR3 is CAISPFDRVENQPQHF. The CDR3 DNA reads TGTGCCATCAGCCCCTTCGACAGGGTAGAAAATCAGCCCCAGCATTTT.

The rearrangement links TRBV14 to TRBJ1-2, with no clear D. Germline-derived CDR1 and CDR2 are SGHDN and FVKESK. This CDR3 is built from 12 residues. Trimming took 9 bases from V and 0 from J, leaving 8 bases between them. In DNA form, the CDR3 reads TGTGCCAGTTCCGGGTCTAACTATGGCTACACCTTC. Translation gives CASSGSNYGYTF.

This rearrangement joins TRBV2 to TRBJ2-1, with 14 nucleotides matching TRBD2. The CDR3 covers 17 residues. V lost 7 bases to trimming and J lost 9 bases; unmatched junction nucleotides: 14. CDR1 is SNHLY, CDR2 FYNNEI, per germline. In nucleotides, the CDR3 is TGTGCCAGCAACCAACGAGGGGGGACTAGCGGGAGAGGTGAGCAGTTCTTC. Translated, it gives CASNQRGGTSGRGEQFF.

V usage is TRBV29-1 and J usage is TRBJ1-1, with 8 bases that match TRBD1. J was trimmed by 5 bases and V by 6 bases; bases with no gene match: 8. The CDR3 is 13 amino acids. Germline V lookup: CDR1 SQVTM, CDR2 ANQGSEA. For the CDR3, the DNA is TGCAGCGTCGACAGGGGATGGGGAACTGAAGCTTTCTTT. This codes for CSVDRGWGTEAFF.

The chain joins TRBV10-1 to TRBJ2-1; 8 bases fit TRBD2. Germline loops: CDR1 WNHNN, CDR2 SYGVQD (reference sequence). The ends lost 0 bases at V and 4 bases at J; junction bases unmatched: 14. This CDR3 has 19 residues. This chain's CDR3 is CASSESILGGRTSYNEQFF. CDR3 DNA sequence: TGCGCCAGCAGTGAGTCGATTCTTGGCGGGAGGACCTCATACAATGAGCAGTTCTTC.

CDR3 loop: CAWSSNPMRNQPQHF. CDR3 in DNA: TGTGCCTGGAGCTCGAATCCTATGCGCAATCAGCCCCAGCATTTT. The V and J genes are TRBV30 and TRBJ1-5; D gene uncertain. The V gene's germline CDR1 is GTSNPN and CDR2 SVGIG (reference sequence). The CDR3 extends over 15 amino acids. V was cut by 3 bases and J by 2 bases, with 14 bases left in between.